The 19 T cell receptor beta chains below all came from one sample that was sequenced in a study of Graves' ophthalmopathy and Graves' hyperthyroidism. Transcripts of RNA were the source for amplifying TCR beta CDR3 regions. Scientists carried out first-round RT-PCR using HTBI primers and then a second-round multiplex PCR. TCRdb fed the multiplex PCR reads into MiXCR, producing one record per CDR3 protein. The sample has 200,000 to 250,000 distinct CDR3 sequences, approximately 28% seen once. Sequencing was performed on peripheral blood. Receptors originate from a man between 50 and 59 years old with Graves' ophthalmopathy.

This clonotype was detected ten times or more. This rearrangement joins TRBV12-3 or TRBV12-4 to TRBJ2-2; D is possibly TRBD1 (6 bases). V lost 5 bases to trimming and J lost 0 bases, with 13 bases between them. CDR3 length: 16 residues. The CDR3 region is CASSHLGTPNTGELFF. CDR3 nucleotides: TGTGCCAGCAGTCACCTCGGGACACCGAACACCGGGGAGCTGTTTTTT.

This clonotype was found many times. The rearrangement uses TRBV11-1 and TRBJ2-3; D is perhaps TRBD2 (6 bases). The CDR3 spans 15 residues. Germline V gives CDR1 SGHAT, CDR2 FQDESV (reference sequence). Trimming pared 5 bases from V and 5 bases from J, leaving 17 bases between. The CDR3 spells CASSPLRGTRDTQYF. CDR3 DNA: TGTGCCAGCAGCCCCCTTCGGGGGACGAGAGATACGCAGTATTTT.

The V and J genes are TRBV5-1 and TRBJ2-7; a possible D gene is TRBD2 (6 bases). This CDR3 has 15 residues. The ends were cut back, 0 bases at V and 6 bases at J, with 16 bases in the middle. Germline V gives CDR1 SGHRS, CDR2 YFSETQ. CDR3 loop: CASSLGGPSGVEQYF. The DNA for the CDR3 is TGCGCCAGCAGCTTGGGTGGCCCCTCGGGGGTCGAGCAGTACTTC.

This clonotype was found many times. The gene calls are TRBV20-1 and TRBJ1-5; no reliable D call. The germline V gene encodes CDR1 DFQATT and CDR2 SNEGSKA (reference sequence). Trimming stripped 2 bases from V and 0 bases from J, with 11 bases between. This CDR3 region has 15 residues. The CDR3, as DNA: TGCAGTGCTAGAAGGGCTTATCCTAGCAATCAGCCCCAGCATTTT. Amino acids: CSARRAYPSNQPQHF.

There are many counts of this clonotype. The gene calls are TRBV11-2 and TRBJ2-2, with D perhaps given as TRBD1 or TRBD2 (5 bases each). Trimming left V 2 bases short and J 6 bases short, with 7 bases between. This CDR3 is built from 13 residues. CDR1 and CDR2 from the germline V gene are SGHAT and FQNNGV. The CDR3 sequence is CASSLQGPGELFF. The CDR3 nucleotides read TGTGCCAGCAGCTTACAGGGACCCGGGGAGCTGTTTTTT.

The J gene is TRBJ2-4, the V gene TRBV6-1, with D perhaps given as TRBD1 or TRBD2 (5 bases each). This CDR3 has 19 amino acids. Per germline, CDR1 MNHNS and CDR2 SASEGT. V dropped 4 bases and J dropped 0 bases, with 22 bases sitting between them. In DNA, the CDR3 is TGTGCCAGCAGTGGTGCTTCCGGGACCGGAGATCTAGCCAAAAACATTCAGTACTTC. Its translation: CASSGASGTGDLAKNIQYF.

This clonotype came up many times. The chain uses TRBV27 and TRBJ1-5, with D tentatively TRBD1 (6 bases). There are 14 residues in the CDR3. Per germline, CDR1 MNHEY and CDR2 SMNVEV (reference sequence). Trimming took off 6 bases at V and 2 bases at J, with 11 bases between the two ends. Here the CDR3 reads CASSFAGGNQPQHF. In DNA form, the CDR3 reads TGTGCCAGCAGCTTTGCAGGGGGCAATCAGCCCCAGCATTTT.

This clonotype was seen at least ten times. The chain has TRBV18 and TRBJ1-1, with TRBD1 matching 11 bases. J gave up 5 bases and V 0 bases, and 2 bases lay outside the gene matches. Looked up from germline, CDR1 is KGHSH and CDR2 is LQKENI. The CDR3 loop spans 15 amino acids. CDR3 coding DNA: TGTGCCAGCTCACCACCGGACAGGGGGCGGACTGAAGCTTTCTTT. It is translated as CASSPPDRGRTEAFF.

This clonotype has just a few counts. The chain is built from TRBV25-1 and TRBJ2-7; 8 bases line up with TRBD1. With V trimmed by 6 bases and J by 3 bases, 10 bases remained unmatched. The CDR3 has 15 amino acids. CDR1 and CDR2 (germline): MGHDK, SYGVNS. CDR3 in amino acids: CASSLVGTGNYEQYF. CDR3 DNA sequence: TGTGCCAGCAGCTTAGTTGGGACAGGAAACTACGAGCAGTACTTC.

This clonotype was picked up many times. The gene calls are TRBV29-1 and TRBJ2-7, with D possibly being TRBD1 (7 bases). Deletions cut 5 bases from V and 0 bases from J, with 14 bases between. The germline V gene encodes CDR1 SQVTM and CDR2 ANQGSEA. The CDR3 runs to 14 residues. This CDR3 reads CSVHSGQASYEQYF. In nucleotides, the CDR3 is TGCAGCGTTCATAGCGGACAGGCCTCCTACGAGCAGTACTTC.

This clonotype was seen at least ten times. The chain recombines TRBV20-1 with TRBJ2-7; the D gene is possibly TRBD1 (5 bases). Trimming shortened V by 6 bases and J by 5 bases, and 23 bases separated the two germline ends. From germline, CDR1 is DFQATT and CDR2 SNEGSKA (reference sequence). The CDR3 has 15 residues. CDR3 DNA: TGCAGTGCAACTCGGGCCCAGGGCCTGGTCCACGAGCAGTACTTC. It encodes CSATRAQGLVHEQYF.

This clonotype was picked up many times. This sequence joins TRBV2 and TRBJ2-7; D may be TRBD1 or TRBD2 (5 bases each). Trimming took 5 bases from V and 0 from J, leaving 14 bases between them. The length of the CDR3 is 15 residues. Germline CDR1 is SNHLY and CDR2 is FYNNEI. The CDR3 DNA follows: TGTGCCAGCAGTTTGGGTGGGACCCGCTCCTACGAGCAGTACTTC. This sequence encodes CASSLGGTRSYEQYF.

The chain links TRBV28 to TRBJ2-2; D might be TRBD1 (6 bases). This CDR3 has 14 residues. V lost 7 bases and J 5 bases, leaving 14 bases between the germline ends. CDR1 is MDHEN, CDR2 SYDVKM, per germline. CDR3 sequence (DNA): TGTGCCAGCAACGGACAGAAGGCGACCGGGGAGCTGTTTTTT. As protein: CASNGQKATGELFF. The whole variable domain, filled in from reference TRBV28 and TRBJ2-2, reads DVKVTQSSRYLVKRTGEKVFLECVQDMDHENMFWYRQDPGLGLRLIYFSYDVKMKEKGDIPEGYSVSREKKERFSLILESASTNQTSMYLCASNGQKATGELFFGEGSRLTVL.

This clonotype was detected many times. The rearrangement links TRBV12-3 or TRBV12-4 to TRBJ2-7, with 8 nucleotides matching TRBD1. The V segment lost 6 bases and the J segment 5 bases; nucleotides outside the gene matches: 6. This CDR3 region has 13 residues. The CDR3 reads CASSPGQVNEQYF. The CDR3 DNA is TGTGCCAGCAGCCCGGGACAGGTTAACGAGCAGTACTTC.

This clonotype has at least ten counts. The V and J genes are TRBV11-2 and TRBJ2-7, with TRBD2 as a possible D gene (6 bases). The V end was cut by 3 bases, the J end by 1 base, with 16 bases between. Germline-derived CDR1 and CDR2 are SGHAT and FQNNGV. The CDR3 is made up of 16 amino acids. The CDR3 coding sequence is TGTGCCAGCAGCTTTGGTACCGGGACTGCATCCTACGAGCAGTACTTC. It encodes CASSFGTGTASYEQYF.

This clonotype was picked up a small number of times. The chain's CDR3 is CASRLTSGSYYEQYF. The CDR3 nucleotides read TGTGCCAGCAGACTAACTAGCGGGAGTTATTACGAGCAGTACTTC. The V call is TRBV6-2 or TRBV6-3, the J call TRBJ2-7, with 11 positions matching TRBD2. With 6 bases clipped from V and 4 bases from J, the junction kept 8 bases outside the gene matches. The CDR3 totals 15 residues. In germline, CDR1 is MNHEY, CDR2 SVGEGT.

With regard to this clonotype: The CDR3 does not close with the conserved phenylalanine or tryptophan, likely indicating a read error. The chain recombines TRBV6-2 or TRBV6-3 with TRBJ1-1; D is unresolved. The CDR3 has 13 amino acids. Trimming removed 4 bases at V and 3 bases at J, with 9 bases between. CDR1 MNHEY and CDR2 SVGEGT come from the germline V gene. The CDR3 reads CASSSGVYTEAFL. The CDR3 nucleotides read TGTGCCAGCAGTTCTGGGGTTTACACTGAAGCTTTCCTT.

This clonotype was recorded many times. The chain has TRBV6-5 and TRBJ1-1, with TRBD1 identical over 8 bases. Germline V gene data show CDR1 as MNHEY and CDR2 as SVGAGI. V lost 6 bases and J lost 8; bases outside the gene matches: 14. The CDR3 is 15 amino acids. CDR3 in amino acids: CASSLPEEQGGEAFF. For the CDR3, the DNA is TGTGCCAGCAGCCTCCCGGAGGAACAGGGGGGGGAAGCTTTCTTT.

This clonotype was seen at least ten times. The CDR3 DNA reads as TGCAGCGGTAGGACAGGACATAATTCACCCCTCCACTTT. Amino acids: CSGRTGHNSPLHF. The gene calls are TRBV29-1 and TRBJ1-6, with TRBD1 matching over 7 bases. The CDR3 loop spans 13 amino acids. The ends lost 7 bases at V and 5 bases at J; junction bases unmatched: 5. Per the germline V gene, CDR1 is SQVTM and CDR2 is ANQGSEA.